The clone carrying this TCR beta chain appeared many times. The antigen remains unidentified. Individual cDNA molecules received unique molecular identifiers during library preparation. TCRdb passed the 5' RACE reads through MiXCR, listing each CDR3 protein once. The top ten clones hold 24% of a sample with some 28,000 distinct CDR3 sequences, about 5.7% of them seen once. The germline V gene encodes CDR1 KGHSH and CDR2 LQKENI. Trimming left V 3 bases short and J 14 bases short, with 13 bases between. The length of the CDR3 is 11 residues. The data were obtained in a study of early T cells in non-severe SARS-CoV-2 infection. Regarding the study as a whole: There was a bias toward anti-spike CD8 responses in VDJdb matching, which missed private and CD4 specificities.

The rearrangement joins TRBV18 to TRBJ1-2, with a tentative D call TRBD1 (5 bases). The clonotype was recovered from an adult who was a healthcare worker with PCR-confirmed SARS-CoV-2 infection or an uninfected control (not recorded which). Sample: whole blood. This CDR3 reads CASSPDFGATF. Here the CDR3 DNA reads TGTGCCAGCTCACCCGACTTTGGGGCTACCTTC.